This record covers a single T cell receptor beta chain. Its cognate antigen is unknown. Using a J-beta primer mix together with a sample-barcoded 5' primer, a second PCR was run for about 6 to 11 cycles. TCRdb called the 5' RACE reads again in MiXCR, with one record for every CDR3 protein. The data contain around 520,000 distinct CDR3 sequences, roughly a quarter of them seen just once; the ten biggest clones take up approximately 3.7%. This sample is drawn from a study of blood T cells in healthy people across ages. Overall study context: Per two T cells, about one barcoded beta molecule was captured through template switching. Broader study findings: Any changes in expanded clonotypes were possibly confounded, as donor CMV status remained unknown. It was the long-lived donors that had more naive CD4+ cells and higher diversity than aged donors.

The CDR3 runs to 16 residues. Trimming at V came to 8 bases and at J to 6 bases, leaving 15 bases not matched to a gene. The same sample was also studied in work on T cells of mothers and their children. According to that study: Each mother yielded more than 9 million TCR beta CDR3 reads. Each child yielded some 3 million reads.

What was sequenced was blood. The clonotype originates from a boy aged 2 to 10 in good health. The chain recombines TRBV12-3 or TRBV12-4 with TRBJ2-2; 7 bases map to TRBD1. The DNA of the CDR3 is TGTGCCAGCGAAACCTCAGGAGACAGGGACGCCGGGGAGCTGTTTTTT. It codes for CASETSGDRDAGELFF.